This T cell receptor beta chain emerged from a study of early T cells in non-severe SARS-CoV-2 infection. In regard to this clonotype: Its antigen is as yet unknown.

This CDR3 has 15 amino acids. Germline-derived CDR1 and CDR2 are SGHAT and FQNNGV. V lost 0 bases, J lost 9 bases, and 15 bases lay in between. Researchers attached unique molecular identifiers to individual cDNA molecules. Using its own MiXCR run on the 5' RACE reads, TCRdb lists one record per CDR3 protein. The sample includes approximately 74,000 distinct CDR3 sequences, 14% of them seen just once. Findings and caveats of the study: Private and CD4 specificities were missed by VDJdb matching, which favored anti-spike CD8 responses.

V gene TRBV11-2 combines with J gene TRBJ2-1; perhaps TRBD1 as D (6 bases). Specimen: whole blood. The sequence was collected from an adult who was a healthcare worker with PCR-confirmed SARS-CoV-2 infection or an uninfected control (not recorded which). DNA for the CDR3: TGTGCCAGCAGCTTAGATCCCGGGACATTCGGTGAGCAGTTCTTC. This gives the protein CASSLDPGTFGEQFF.